Following are 3 T cell receptor beta chains from one sample sequenced in a study of blood T cell repertoires in COVID-19. Clones were read by immunoSEQ multiplex PCR, and TCRdb kept only the in-frame ones, dropping some. The sample includes 210,000 or so clones, 70% to 90% of them seen just once. Source material: peripheral blood. These receptors all stem from a woman aged 45-65 years with active or convalescent COVID-19.

The genes are TRBV2 and TRBJ2-7; D is possibly TRBD1 (5 bases). The CDR3 totals 11 residues. The germline V gene encodes CDR1 SNHLY and CDR2 FYNNEI. The germline V and J ends were trimmed by 8 bases and 4 bases, with 9 bases remaining between them. In DNA, the CDR3 is TGTGCCAGCGGCACAGGTTACGAGCAGTACTTC. It yields the protein CASGTGYEQYF.

V and J are TRBV7-8 and TRBJ2-2; the match to TRBD1 covers 8 bases. The J segment lost 4 bases and the V segment lost 0 bases, leaving 7 bases of the junction unmatched. Germline V gene lookup returns CDR1 SGHVS and CDR2 FQNEAQ. CDR3 length equals 17 residues. This CDR3 reads CASSLASGGSGTGELFF. CDR3 DNA sequence: TGTGCCAGCAGCTTAGCCTCAGGGGGCTCAGGCACCGGGGAGCTGTTTTTT. Using reference TRBV7-8 and TRBJ2-2 for the parts outside the CDR3, the full variable domain is GAGVSQSPRYKVAKRGQDVALRCDPISGHVSLFWYQQALGQGPEFLTYFQNEAQLDKSGLPSDRFFAERPEGSVSTLKIQRTQQEDSAVYLCASSLASGGSGTGELFFGEGSRLTVL.

This chain uses TRBV18 with TRBJ1-2, with D perhaps matching TRBD1 (6 bases). Germline V gene sequence: CDR1 KGHSH, CDR2 LQKENI. Trimming left V 3 bases short and J 5 bases short, with 19 bases between. The CDR3 is made up of 16 amino acids. The CDR3 coding sequence is TGTGCCAGCTCACCTCTTACCGACAGGACCTTATATGGCTACACCTTC. Residues: CASSPLTDRTLYGYTF. The variable domain in full, completed from reference TRBV18 and TRBJ1-2, reads NAGVMQNPRHLVRRRGQEARLRCSPMKGHSHVYWYRQLPEEGLKFMVYLQKENIIDESGMPKERFSAEFPKEGPSILRIQQVVRGDSAAYFCASSPLTDRTLYGYTFGSGTRLTVV.